A single TCR beta chain is shown here with its context. This sample is part of a study of blood T cell repertoires in COVID-19. Trimming at V came to 4 bases and at J to 1 base, leaving 7 bases not matched to a gene. The CDR3 consists of 16 residues. CDR1 is SGDLS, CDR2 YYNGEE, per germline. The repertoire was sequenced with immunoSEQ multiplex PCR; TCRdb's copy has only in-frame clones and lacks some. Of some 80,000 clones listed, about four fifths are singletons. The sequence derives from a woman aged 80 or older with active or convalescent COVID-19. The material sequenced was peripheral blood. V and J are TRBV9 and TRBJ2-1; 8 bases match TRBD1. The CDR3: CASSLRDRGSYNEQFF. The DNA for the CDR3 is TGTGCCAGCAGCTTACGAGACAGGGGTTCCTACAATGAGCAGTTCTTC.